This TCR beta chain appears in the sequencing data of a study of CD4+ T cells in melanoma. Whole-study results and caveats: CD8+ T cell, macrophage and B cell function reportedly correlated with neoantigen-specific CD4+ T cells. Reportedly, melanoma neoantigen-specific CD4+ T cells showed varied differentiation states.

As for this clone: Its target is not known.

The repertoire was sequenced with immunoSEQ multiplex PCR; TCRdb's copy has only in-frame clones and lacks some. The repertoire holds 120,000 to 150,000 clones, around 90% seen once, with approximately 1.5% in the top ten. The length of the CDR3 is 19 residues. V shed 0 bases and J 1 base; nucleotides not matched to a gene: 12. CDR1 is SGHRS and CDR2 is YFSETQ in the germline V gene. The J gene is TRBJ2-7, the V gene TRBV5-1; TRBD2 matches at 11 bases. The sequence derives from a human donor with melanoma. The CDR3, as DNA: TGCGCCAGCAGCTTGGGTTCAAATAGCGGGGGGGTAAATTCCTACGAGCAGTACTTC. It is translated as CASSLGSNSGGVNSYEQYF.